This T cell receptor (beta chain) was sequenced in a study of blood T cells in healthy people across ages. The study, taken as a whole, reports: Strongly correlated with naive T cell percentage was TCR beta diversity.

Investigators took 8.5 to 10 milliliters of peripheral blood from every donor. Of note for this clonotype: The antigen remains unidentified. The junction and the germline gene differ at one end; a read error may be behind it.

Primers used in a second PCR of roughly 6 to 12 cycles were a sample-barcoded 5' primer and a J-beta primer mix. TCRdb analysed the 5' RACE reads with MiXCR anew, one entry per CDR3 protein. The data contain hundreds of thousands of distinct CDR3 sequences, around 26% of them singletons. The sample comprised blood. The sequence derives from a woman aged 80 or over in good health.

CDR3 in amino acids: CASSLGGARDAQYF. Here the CDR3 DNA reads TGTGCCAGCAGTCTCGGGGGGGCGAGAGATGCGCAGTATTTT. This sequence joins TRBV6-2 or TRBV6-3 and TRBJ2-3; TRBD2 agrees at 8 bases. The CDR3 consists of 14 residues. CDR1 and CDR2 (germline): MNHEY, SVGEGT.